This T cell receptor beta chain was identified during a study of T cell responses to AZD1222 COVID-19 vaccine. Study summary: Pooled samples include second doses given at about 4 or 12 weeks.

TCRdb's copy holds only in-frame clones and misses some; the assay was immunoSEQ multiplex PCR. The sample has about 120,000 clones; about nine tenths are singletons. Germline values: CDR1 GTSNPN, CDR2 SVGIG (reference sequence). The CDR3 spans 14 residues. With 4 bases clipped from V and 0 bases from J, the junction kept 5 bases outside the gene matches. The sequencing here drew on peripheral blood, taken on day 0 of AZD1222 vaccination. This clonotype was sampled from an adult in good health. The V call is TRBV30, the J call TRBJ2-7; TRBD1 matches 8 bases. In DNA form, the CDR3 reads TGTGCCTGGACGGTTGGGACAGGCTCCTACGAGCAGTACTTC. Translation: CAWTVGTGSYEQYF.